These T cell receptor beta chains were read from a single sample in a study of response to subunit inactivated influenza vaccine. TCRdb used MiXCR to reprocess the RT-PCR reads, holding one entry per CDR3 protein. The sample lists around 540,000 distinct CDR3 sequences, about 11% occurring once. Source: PBMCs from blood, taken on the day of vaccination. These receptors all come from a man in his fifties or sixties who received an inactivated influenza vaccine. CDR3s include the opening cysteine and the closing phenylalanine or tryptophan. A D gene is named only where the DNA matches it firmly. Not every row has a clone size; where given, it reads once, few, many or a size class.

CASSLYRGADNSPLHF | TGTGCCAGCAGTTTATACAGGGGGGCCGATAATTCACCCCTCCACTTT | TRBV27 | TRBD1 | TRBJ1-6 | many
CASSYTRGYTGELFF | TGTGCCAGCAGTTACACTCGAGGGTACACCGGGGAGCTGTTTTTT | TRBV6-5 | . | TRBJ2-2 | few
CASSPGQGYEQCF | TGTGCCAGCAGCCCAGGACAGGGCTACGAGCAGTGCTTC | TRBV12-3/TRBV12-4 | TRBD1 | TRBJ2-7 | .
CSAPGLAIYEQYF | TGCAGTGCTCCGGGACTAGCGATTTACGAGCAGTACTTC | TRBV20-1 | TRBD2 | TRBJ2-7 | .
CAISKPTSSQFF | TGTGCCATCAGTAAACCGACTAGCTCCCAGTTCTTC | TRBV10-3 | TRBD2 | TRBJ2-1 | .
CAGSRLGKVNTEAFF | TGTGCCGGCAGCCGATTGGGCAAGGTGAACACTGAAGCTTTCTTT | TRBV7-8 | . | TRBJ1-1 | .
CASSLSNYHEQFF | TGTGCCAGCAGTTTATCCAATTACCATGAGCAGTTCTTC | TRBV27 | . | TRBJ2-1 | .
CASSEVQECTF | TGTGCCAGCAGTGAAGTCCAGGAATGCACCTTC | TRBV2 | . | TRBJ1-2 | few
CASRAGLAGITDTQYF | TGCGCCAGCAGAGCGGGACTAGCGGGGATTACAGATACGCAGTATTTT | TRBV5-1 | TRBD2 | TRBJ2-3 | few
CASSQIRLALGGEQFF | TGTGCCAGCAGCCAGATTCGACTAGCGTTAGGCGGGGAGCAGTTCTTC | TRBV3-1 | TRBD2 | TRBJ2-1 | .
CASRTTGTGIYEQYF | TGTGCCAGCAGAACTACCGGGACAGGGATCTACGAGCAGTACTTC | TRBV6-1 | TRBD1 | TRBJ2-7 | few
CASSYSLAGTDTQYF | TGTGCCAGCAGTTACTCGCTAGCGGGGACTGATACGCAGTATTTT | TRBV6-5 | TRBD2 | TRBJ2-3 | many
CASSARRGNTGELFF | TGCGCCAGCAGCGCCCGGCGGGGGAACACCGGGGAGCTGTTTTTT | TRBV5-1 | . | TRBJ2-2 | many
CASKSEGNYGYTF | TGTGCCAGCAAGAGTGAGGGGAACTATGGCTACACCTTC | TRBV2 | . | TRBJ1-2 | few
CASTLGGGPLIEQFF | TGTGCCAGCACCCTAGGGGGGGGCCCGTTGATTGAGCAGTTCTTC | TRBV12-3/TRBV12-4 | . | TRBJ2-1 | few
CSARARPYNEQFF | TGCAGTGCTAGGGCGCGGCCCTACAATGAGCAGTTCTTC | TRBV20-1 | . | TRBJ2-1 | few
CASSLAGVFAGELFF | TGTGCCAGCAGCTTAGCGGGAGTGTTCGCCGGGGAGCTGTTTTTT | TRBV7-9 | . | TRBJ2-2 | few
CASSPDPDRGHGYTF | TGCGCCAGCAGCCCGGATCCGGACAGGGGGCATGGCTACACCTTC | TRBV5-1 | TRBD1 | TRBJ1-2 | .
CASSQGHDTDTQYF | TGTGCCAGCAGCCAAGGACACGACACAGATACGCAGTATTTT | TRBV4-2 | . | TRBJ2-3 | many
CASTEGQGVNQPQHF | TGTGCCAGCACCGAAGGGCAGGGGGTTAATCAGCCCCAGCATTTT | TRBV6-1 | TRBD1 | TRBJ1-5 | many
CSARTGAYNSPLHF | TGCAGTGCTAGGACAGGCGCCTATAATTCACCCCTCCACTTT | TRBV20-1 | . | TRBJ1-6 | few
CASSARFTGELFF | TGTGCCAGCAGTGCACGGTTCACCGGGGAGCTGTTTTTT | TRBV2 | . | TRBJ2-2 | .
CASSLIYGYTF | TGTGCCAGCAGCCTCATCTATGGCTACACCTTC | TRBV5-6 | . | TRBJ1-2 | .
CASSPSMSGRGRETQYF | TGTGCCAGCTCACCTTCCATGTCCGGGCGAGGGAGAGAGACCCAGTACTTC | TRBV18 | . | TRBJ2-5 | .
CSAPRGETQYF | TGCAGTGCCCCCAGAGGGGAGACCCAGTACTTC | TRBV20-1 | . | TRBJ2-5 | .
CASSQDTGGRGDTQYF | TGTGCCAGCAGCCAAGATACGGGGGGGCGAGGAGATACGCAGTATTTT | TRBV3-1 | TRBD2 | TRBJ2-3 | few
CASSYVGGGGEQFF | TGTGCCAGCAGTTACGTTGGAGGGGGTGGTGAGCAGTTCTTC | TRBV6-5 | . | TRBJ2-1 | .
CASVARGGNTEAFF | TGTGCCAGCGTGGCTCGGGGGGGGAACACTGAAGCTTTCTTT | TRBV7-9 | . | TRBJ1-1 | many
CASSYVRTGLGNEQFF | TGTGCCAGCAGTTACGTGAGGACAGGGTTGGGAAATGAGCAGTTCTTC | TRBV6-2/TRBV6-3 | TRBD1 | TRBJ2-1 | few
CASLQDSSTDTQYF | TGTGCCAGCTTGCAGGACAGTTCCACAGATACGCAGTATTTT | TRBV12-3/TRBV12-4 | . | TRBJ2-3 | many
CASSPSGDTQYF | TGTGCCAGCAGCCCATCGGGGGATACGCAGTATTTT | TRBV7-9 | . | TRBJ2-3 | many
CASCPGGGETQYF | TGTGCCAGCTGTCCCGGGGGTGGGGAGACCCAGTACTTC | TRBV6-2/TRBV6-3 | . | TRBJ2-5 | few
CASSPLDRSYEQYF | TGTGCCAGCAGCCCACTGGACAGATCCTACGAGCAGTACTTC | TRBV7-9 | . | TRBJ2-7 | .
CASSYSGQGYEGYEQYF | TGTGCCAGCAGTTACTCGGGACAGGGGTATGAAGGATACGAGCAGTACTTC | TRBV6-5 | TRBD1 | TRBJ2-7 | few
CSVETDGDNEQFF | TGCAGCGTTGAAACCGACGGAGACAATGAGCAGTTCTTC | TRBV29-1 | . | TRBJ2-1 | .
CAISGSGLAEYNEQFF | TGTGCCATCAGTGGTTCGGGACTAGCGGAATACAATGAGCAGTTCTTC | TRBV10-3 | TRBD2 | TRBJ2-1 | few
CASSIVGYGYTF | TGTGCCAGTAGTATAGTCGGCTATGGCTACACCTTC | TRBV19 | . | TRBJ1-2 | many
CASSRIGVRSYNEQFF | TGTGCCAGCAGCCGAATTGGGGTTCGCTCCTACAATGAGCAGTTCTTC | TRBV7-9 | . | TRBJ2-1 | .
CASSPTGQGIDTQYF | TGTGCCAGCAGTCCTACGGGACAGGGAATAGATACGCAGTATTTT | TRBV12-3/TRBV12-4 | TRBD1 | TRBJ2-3 | .
CATSDFSRSGHNEQFF | TGTGCCACCAGTGATTTCTCCCGCAGTGGTCACAATGAGCAGTTCTTC | TRBV24-1 | . | TRBJ2-1 | many
CASSQVGGAGGNEQFF | TGTGCCAGCAGCCAAGTGGGTGGGGCGGGGGGCAATGAGCAGTTCTTC | TRBV3-1 | TRBD2 | TRBJ2-1 | many
CASSFLTSGGAVRQFF | TGTGCCAGCAGTTTTTTGACTAGCGGGGGGGCCGTGCGGCAGTTCTTC | TRBV12-3/TRBV12-4 | TRBD2 | TRBJ2-1 | .
CAWSVQTGKGQPQHF | TGTGCCTGGAGTGTACAGACCGGGAAGGGTCAGCCCCAGCATTTT | TRBV30 | . | TRBJ1-5 | many
CASSLGTGRAFF | TGTGCCAGCAGCTTAGGAACGGGGAGGGCTTTCTTT | TRBV11-3 | . | TRBJ1-1 | few
CASSLGIRYGYTF | TGTGCCAGCAGCTTAGGGATCCGCTATGGCTACACCTTC | TRBV7-2 | . | TRBJ1-2 | many
CSVAPWTSGWGYNEQFF | TGCAGCGTTGCGCCATGGACTAGCGGGTGGGGGTACAATGAGCAGTTCTTC | TRBV29-1 | TRBD2 | TRBJ2-1 | .
CASSPQGFAEAFF | TGTGCCAGCAGCCCCCAGGGGTTCGCTGAAGCTTTCTTT | TRBV7-9 | . | TRBJ1-1 | few
CASSLTSGPYEQYF | TGTGCCAGCAGCTTGACTAGCGGGCCCTACGAGCAGTACTTC | TRBV7-9 | TRBD2 | TRBJ2-7 | .
CSARAASGGTGELFF | TGCAGTGCTAGAGCGGCTAGCGGGGGGACCGGGGAGCTGTTTTTT | TRBV20-1 | TRBD2 | TRBJ2-2 | .
CSTVGTGASYNEQFF | TGCAGCACCGTAGGGACAGGTGCTTCCTACAATGAGCAGTTCTTC | TRBV29-1 | TRBD1 | TRBJ2-1 | few
CSARDLDRLNTEAFF | TGCAGTGCTAGAGATTTGGACAGGCTGAACACTGAAGCTTTCTTT | TRBV20-1 | TRBD1 | TRBJ1-1 | few
CSAKGTGRETQYF | TGCAGTGCTAAGGGGACAGGGAGAGAGACCCAGTACTTC | TRBV20-1 | TRBD1 | TRBJ2-5 | .